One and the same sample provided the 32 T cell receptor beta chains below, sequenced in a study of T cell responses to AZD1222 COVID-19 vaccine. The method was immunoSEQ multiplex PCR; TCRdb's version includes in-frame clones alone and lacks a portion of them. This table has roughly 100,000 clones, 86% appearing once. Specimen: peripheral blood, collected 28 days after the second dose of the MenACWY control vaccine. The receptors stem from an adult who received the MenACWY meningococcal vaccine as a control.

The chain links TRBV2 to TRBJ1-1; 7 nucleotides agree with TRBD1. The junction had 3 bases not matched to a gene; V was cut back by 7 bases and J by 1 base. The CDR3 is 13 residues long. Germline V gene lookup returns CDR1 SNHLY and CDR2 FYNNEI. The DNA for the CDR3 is TGTGCCAGCATCCCAGGGGGGAACACTGAAGCTTTCTTT. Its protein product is CASIPGGNTEAFF.

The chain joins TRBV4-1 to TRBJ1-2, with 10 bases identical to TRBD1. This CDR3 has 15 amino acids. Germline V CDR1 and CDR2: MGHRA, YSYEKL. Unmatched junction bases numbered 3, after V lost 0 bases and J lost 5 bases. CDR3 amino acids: CASSQDPGQGYGYTF. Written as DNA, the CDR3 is TGCGCCAGCAGCCAAGACCCGGGACAGGGGTATGGCTACACCTTC.

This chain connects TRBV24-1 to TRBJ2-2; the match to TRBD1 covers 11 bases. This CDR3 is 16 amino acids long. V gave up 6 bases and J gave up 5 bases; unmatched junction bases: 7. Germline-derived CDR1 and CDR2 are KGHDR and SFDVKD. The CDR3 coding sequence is TGTGCCACCAGTCGAGGGGGACAGGGGGTAACCGGGGAGCTGTTTTTT. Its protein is CATSRGGQGVTGELFF.

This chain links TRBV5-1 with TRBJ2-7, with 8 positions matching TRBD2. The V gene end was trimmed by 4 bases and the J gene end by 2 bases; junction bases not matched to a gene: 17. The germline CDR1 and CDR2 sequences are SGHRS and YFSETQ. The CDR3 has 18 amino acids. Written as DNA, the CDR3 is TGCGCCAGCAGCCCACGGCCCGGGGGTAGCGGGGTACCCTACGAGCAGTACTTC. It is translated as CASSPRPGGSGVPYEQYF.

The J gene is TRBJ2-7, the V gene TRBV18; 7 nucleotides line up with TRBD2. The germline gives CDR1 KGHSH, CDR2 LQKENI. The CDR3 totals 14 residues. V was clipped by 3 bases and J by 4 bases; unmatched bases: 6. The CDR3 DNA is TGTGCCAGCTCACCGGGAGGGGCGGGGTACGAGCAGTACTTC. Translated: CASSPGGAGYEQYF.

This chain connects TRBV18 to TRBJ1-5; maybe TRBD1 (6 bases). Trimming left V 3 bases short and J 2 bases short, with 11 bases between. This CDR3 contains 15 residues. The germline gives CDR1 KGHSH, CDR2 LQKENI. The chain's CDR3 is CASSPTGIGNQPQHF. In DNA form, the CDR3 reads TGTGCCAGCTCACCCACAGGGATCGGCAATCAGCCCCAGCATTTT.

CDR3 sequence reads: CASSDRGRSNYGYTF. The CDR3 coding sequence is TGTGCCAGTAGCGACAGGGGGCGGTCGAACTATGGCTACACCTTC. The chain joins TRBV19 to TRBJ1-2, with 10 bases lining up with TRBD1. The trim removed 6 bases at V and 2 bases at J, leaving 6 bases unmatched. The CDR3 is 15 residues long. The germline CDR1 and CDR2 sequences are LNHDA and SQIVND (reference sequence).

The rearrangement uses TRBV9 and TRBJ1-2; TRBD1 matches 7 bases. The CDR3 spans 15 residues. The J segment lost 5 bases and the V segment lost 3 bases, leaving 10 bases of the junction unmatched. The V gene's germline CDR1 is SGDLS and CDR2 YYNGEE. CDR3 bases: TGTGCCAGCAGCGGAGGGGGCAGGGGGATTTATGGCTACACCTTC. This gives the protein CASSGGGRGIYGYTF.

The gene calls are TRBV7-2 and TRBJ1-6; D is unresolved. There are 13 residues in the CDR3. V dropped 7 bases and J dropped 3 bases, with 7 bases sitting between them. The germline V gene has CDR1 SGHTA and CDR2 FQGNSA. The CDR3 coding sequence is TGTGCCAGCAAAAGGGACTATAATTCACCCCTCCACTTT. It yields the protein CASKRDYNSPLHF.

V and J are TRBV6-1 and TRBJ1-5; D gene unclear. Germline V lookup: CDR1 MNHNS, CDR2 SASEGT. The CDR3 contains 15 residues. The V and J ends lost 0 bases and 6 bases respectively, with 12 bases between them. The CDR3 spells CASSEAPGSGQPQHF. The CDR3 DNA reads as TGTGCCAGCAGTGAAGCTCCGGGATCTGGTCAGCCCCAGCATTTT.

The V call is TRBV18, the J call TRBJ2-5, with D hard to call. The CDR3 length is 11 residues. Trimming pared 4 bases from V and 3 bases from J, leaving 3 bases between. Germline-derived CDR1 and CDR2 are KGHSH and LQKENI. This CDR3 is CASSQEETQYF. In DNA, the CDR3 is TGTGCCAGCTCACAGGAAGAGACCCAGTACTTC.

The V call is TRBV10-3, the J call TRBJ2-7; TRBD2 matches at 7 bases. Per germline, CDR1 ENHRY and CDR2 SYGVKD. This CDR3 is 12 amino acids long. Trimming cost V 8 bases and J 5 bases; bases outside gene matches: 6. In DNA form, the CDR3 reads TGTGCCATCGGGGAGCGGGGAGACGAGCAGTACTTC. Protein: CAIGERGDEQYF.

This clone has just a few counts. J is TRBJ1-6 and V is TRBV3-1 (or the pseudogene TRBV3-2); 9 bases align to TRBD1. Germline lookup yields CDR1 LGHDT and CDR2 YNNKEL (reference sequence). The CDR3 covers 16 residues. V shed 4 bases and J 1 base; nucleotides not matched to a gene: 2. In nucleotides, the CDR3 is TGTGCCAGCAGCCTCGGGACAGGGTCCTATAATTCACCCCTCCACTTT. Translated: CASSLGTGSYNSPLHF.

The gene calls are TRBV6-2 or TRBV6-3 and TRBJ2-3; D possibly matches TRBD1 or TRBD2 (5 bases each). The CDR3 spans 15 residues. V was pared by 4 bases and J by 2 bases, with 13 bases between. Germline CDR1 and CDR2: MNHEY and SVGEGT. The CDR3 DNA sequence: TGTGCCAGCAGTTCTCGGGGCACCTACACAGATACGCAGTATTTT. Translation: CASSSRGTYTDTQYF.

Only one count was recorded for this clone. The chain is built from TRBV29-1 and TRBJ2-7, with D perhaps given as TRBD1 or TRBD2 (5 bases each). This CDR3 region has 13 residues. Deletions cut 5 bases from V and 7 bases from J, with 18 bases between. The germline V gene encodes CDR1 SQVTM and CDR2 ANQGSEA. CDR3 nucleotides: TGCAGCGTTATCCGGGCAGGGAGCGAAGAGCAGTACTTC. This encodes CSVIRAGSEEQYF.

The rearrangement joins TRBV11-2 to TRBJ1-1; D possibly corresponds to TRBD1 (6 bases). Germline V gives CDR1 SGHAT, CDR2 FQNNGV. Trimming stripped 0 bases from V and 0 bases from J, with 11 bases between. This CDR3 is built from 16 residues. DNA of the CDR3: TGTGCCAGCAGCTTAGAATGGGGACATCTGAACACTGAAGCTTTCTTT. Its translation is CASSLEWGHLNTEAFF.

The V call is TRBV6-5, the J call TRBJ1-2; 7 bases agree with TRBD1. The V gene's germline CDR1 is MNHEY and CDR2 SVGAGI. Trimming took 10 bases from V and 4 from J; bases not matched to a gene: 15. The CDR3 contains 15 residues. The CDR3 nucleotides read TGTGCCACCAAAGACGACAGGGCCGGCGGCTATGGCTACACCTTC. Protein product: CATKDDRAGGYGYTF.

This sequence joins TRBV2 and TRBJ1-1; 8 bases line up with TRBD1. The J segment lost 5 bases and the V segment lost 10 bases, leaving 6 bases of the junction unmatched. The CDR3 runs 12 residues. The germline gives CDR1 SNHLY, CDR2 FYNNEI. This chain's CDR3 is CAIGQGWTEAFF. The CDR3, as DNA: TGTGCCATAGGACAGGGATGGACTGAAGCTTTCTTT.

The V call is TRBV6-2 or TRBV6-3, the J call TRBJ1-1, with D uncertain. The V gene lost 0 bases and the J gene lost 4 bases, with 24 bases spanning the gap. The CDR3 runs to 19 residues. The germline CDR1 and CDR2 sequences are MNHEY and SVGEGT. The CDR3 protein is CASSYSTGSNHPAGTEAFF. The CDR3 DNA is TGTGCCAGCAGTTACTCAACTGGGTCGAACCATCCGGCAGGCACTGAAGCTTTCTTT.

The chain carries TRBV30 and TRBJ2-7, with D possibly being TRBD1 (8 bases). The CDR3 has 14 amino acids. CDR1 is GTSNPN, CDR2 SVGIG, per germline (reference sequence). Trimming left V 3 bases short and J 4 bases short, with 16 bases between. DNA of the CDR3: TGTGCCTGGAGAGGGGGGGGACAGGATTACGAGCAGTACTTC. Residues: CAWRGGGQDYEQYF.

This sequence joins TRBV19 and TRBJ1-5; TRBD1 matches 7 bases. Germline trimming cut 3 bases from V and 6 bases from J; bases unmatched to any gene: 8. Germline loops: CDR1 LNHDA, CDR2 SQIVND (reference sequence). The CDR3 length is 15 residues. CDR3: CASSMGRGSVQPQHF. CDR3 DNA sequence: TGTGCCAGTAGTATGGGCAGGGGGTCAGTTCAGCCCCAGCATTTT.

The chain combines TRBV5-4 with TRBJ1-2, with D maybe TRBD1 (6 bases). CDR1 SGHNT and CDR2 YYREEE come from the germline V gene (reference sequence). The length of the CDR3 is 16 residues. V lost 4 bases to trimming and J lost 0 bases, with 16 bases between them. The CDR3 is CASSPGGGRANYGYTF. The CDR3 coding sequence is TGTGCCAGCAGCCCCGGGGGGGGCCGGGCTAACTATGGCTACACCTTC.

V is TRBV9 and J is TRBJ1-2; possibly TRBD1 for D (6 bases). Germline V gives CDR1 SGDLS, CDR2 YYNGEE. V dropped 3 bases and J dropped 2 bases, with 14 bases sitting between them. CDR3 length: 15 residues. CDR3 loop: CASSADSSPNYGYTF. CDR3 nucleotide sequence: TGTGCCAGCAGCGCGGACAGCTCCCCGAACTATGGCTACACCTTC.

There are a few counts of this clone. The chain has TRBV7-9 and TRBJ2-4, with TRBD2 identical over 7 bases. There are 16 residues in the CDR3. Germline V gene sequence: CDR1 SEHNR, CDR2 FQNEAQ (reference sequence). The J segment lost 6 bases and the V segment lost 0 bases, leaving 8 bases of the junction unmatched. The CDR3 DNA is TGTGCCAGCAGCTTAGCTACGGGGGGTTTCGGAAACATTCAGTACTTC. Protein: CASSLATGGFGNIQYF.

CDR3 sequence reads: CASSPGQAYNEQFF. The CDR3 bases are TGCGCCAGCAGCCCTGGACAGGCGTACAATGAGCAGTTCTTC. The chain is built from TRBV4-1 and TRBJ2-1; 7 nucleotides line up with TRBD1. Trimming took 4 bases from V and 4 from J; bases not matched to a gene: 4. There are 14 residues in the CDR3. Germline V gives CDR1 MGHRA, CDR2 YSYEKL.

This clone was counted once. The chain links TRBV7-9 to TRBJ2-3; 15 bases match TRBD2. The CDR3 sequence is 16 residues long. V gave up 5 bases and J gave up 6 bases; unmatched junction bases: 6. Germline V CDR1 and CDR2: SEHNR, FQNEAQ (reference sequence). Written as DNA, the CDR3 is TGTGCCAGCAGCAACGGACTAGCGGGGGGGAAGGATACGCAGTATTTT. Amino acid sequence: CASSNGLAGGKDTQYF.

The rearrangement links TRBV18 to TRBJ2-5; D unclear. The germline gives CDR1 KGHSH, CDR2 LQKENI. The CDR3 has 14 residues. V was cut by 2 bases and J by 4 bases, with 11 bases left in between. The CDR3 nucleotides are TGTGCCAGCTCACCAGGCCGTAGTCCAGAGACCCAGTACTTC. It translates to CASSPGRSPETQYF.

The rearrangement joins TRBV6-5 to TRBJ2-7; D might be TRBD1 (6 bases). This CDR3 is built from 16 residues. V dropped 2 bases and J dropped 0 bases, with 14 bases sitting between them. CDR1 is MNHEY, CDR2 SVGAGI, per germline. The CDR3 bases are TGTGCCAGCAGTTACAGCAGGGACACCGGCTCCTACGAGCAGTACTTC. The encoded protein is CASSYSRDTGSYEQYF.

CDR3 nucleotide sequence: TGCGCCAGCAGCTTGGAGGGACAACCTGTGCAGTACTTC. This gives the protein CASSLEGQPVQYF. The rearrangement joins TRBV5-1 to TRBJ2-7; perhaps TRBD1 as D (6 bases). CDR1 is SGHRS and CDR2 is YFSETQ in the germline V gene. The V gene lost 0 bases and the J gene lost 9 bases, with 13 bases spanning the gap. This CDR3 spans 13 amino acids.

CDR3 loop: CASSHDRENSPLHF. The CDR3 DNA reads TGTGCCAGCAGCCACGACAGGGAGAATTCACCCCTCCACTTT. The V call is TRBV7-9, the J call TRBJ1-6, with 7 bases that match TRBD1. V trimming: 5 bases; J trimming: 7 bases; junction bases outside the gene matches: 5. This CDR3 contains 14 residues. Per germline, CDR1 SEHNR and CDR2 FQNEAQ (reference sequence). The full variable domain, rest sourced from reference TRBV7-9 and TRBJ1-6, is DTGVSQNPRHKITKRGQNVTFRCDPISEHNRLYWYRQTLGQGPEFLTYFQNEAQLEKSRLLSDRFSAERPKGSFSTLEIQRTEQGDSAMYLCASSHDRENSPLHFGNGTRLTVT.

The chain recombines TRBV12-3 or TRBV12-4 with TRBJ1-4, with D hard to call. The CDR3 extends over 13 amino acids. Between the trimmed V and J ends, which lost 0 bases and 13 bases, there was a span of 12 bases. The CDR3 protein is CASSLAGVSRLFF. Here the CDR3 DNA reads TGTGCCAGCAGTTTAGCCGGGGTCTCGAGACTGTTTTTT.

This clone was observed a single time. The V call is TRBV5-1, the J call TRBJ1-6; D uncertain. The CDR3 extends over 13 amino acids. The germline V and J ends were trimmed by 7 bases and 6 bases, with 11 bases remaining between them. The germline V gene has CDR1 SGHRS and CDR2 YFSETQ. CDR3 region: CASGFERNSPLHF. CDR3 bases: TGCGCCAGCGGATTTGAGCGTAATTCACCCCTCCACTTT. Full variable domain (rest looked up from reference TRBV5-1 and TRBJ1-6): KAGVTQTPRYLIKTRGQQVTLSCSPISGHRSVSWYQQTPGQGLQFLFEYFSETQRNKGNFPGRFSGRQFSNSRSEMNVSTLELGDSALYLCASGFERNSPLHFGNGTRLTVT.